This T cell receptor (beta chain) emerged from a study of PD-L1 blockade in urothelial cancer. Study-level background: The patients first took atezolizumab in about 2014, receiving 1,200 mg intravenously every 3 weeks. Analyses were performed on blood at 3 weeks after treatment start (the second dose) and at 6 weeks.

The protocol was immunoSEQ multiplex PCR, while the TCRdb copy is restricted to in-frame clones and leaves out a portion. Seen here are 50,000 or so clones, roughly 86% observed once, and the top ten hold 10%. The sample's time point: peripheral blood 6 weeks after treatment start. Each patient supplied 1 to 8 pretreatment and on-treatment samples. Germline assignment: CDR1 MGHRA and CDR2 YSYEKL. V trimming: 8 bases; J trimming: 5 bases; junction bases outside the gene matches: 8. There are 15 residues in the CDR3. Sequences were derived from PBMCs, sampled around atezolizumab (anti-PD-L1) treatment. The source of this sequence is a man between 60 and 70 years old with urothelial cancer. The chain has TRBV4-1 and TRBJ2-3, with TRBD1 identical over 12 bases. The CDR3 loop is CASAPGQGAVDTQYF. Written as DNA, the CDR3 is TGCGCCAGCGCTCCGGGACAGGGGGCTGTAGATACGCAGTATTTT.